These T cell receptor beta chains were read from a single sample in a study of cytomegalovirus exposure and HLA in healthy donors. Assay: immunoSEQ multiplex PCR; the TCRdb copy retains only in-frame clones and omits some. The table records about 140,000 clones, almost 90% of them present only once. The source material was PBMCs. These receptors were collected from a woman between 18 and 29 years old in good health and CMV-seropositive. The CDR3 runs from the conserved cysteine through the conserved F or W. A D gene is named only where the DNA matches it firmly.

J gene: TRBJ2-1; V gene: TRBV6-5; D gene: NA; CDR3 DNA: TGTGCCAGCAGTTACTCGATTCGCCTAGCGAATGAGCAGTTCTTC; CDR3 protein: CASSYSIRLANEQFF
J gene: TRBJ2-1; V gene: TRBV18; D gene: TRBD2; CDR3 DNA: TGTGCCAGCTCCGAAATCCCCAGCGGGGGTGGGAATGAGCAGTTCTTC; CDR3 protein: CASSEIPSGGGNEQFF
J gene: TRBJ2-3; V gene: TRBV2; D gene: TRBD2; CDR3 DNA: TGTGCCAGCAGTCCGGGACTAGCGGGGGTAGATACGCAGTATTTT; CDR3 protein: CASSPGLAGVDTQYF
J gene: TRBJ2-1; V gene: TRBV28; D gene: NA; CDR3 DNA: TGTGCCAGCAGTCGGGACAATGAGCAGTTCTTC; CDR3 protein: CASSRDNEQFF
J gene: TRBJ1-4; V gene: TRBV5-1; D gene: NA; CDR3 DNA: TGCGCCAGCAGCTTGAGAGGGAGCGATGAAAAACTGTTTTTT; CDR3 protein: CASSLRGSDEKLFF
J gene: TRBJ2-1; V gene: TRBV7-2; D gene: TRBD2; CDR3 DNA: TGTGCCAGCAGCTTAGGCGGGGGGGCCGCCTATGAGCAGTTCTTC; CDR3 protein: CASSLGGGAAYEQFF
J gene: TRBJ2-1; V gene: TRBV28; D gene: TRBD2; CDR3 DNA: TGTGCCAGCATCCCGACTAGCGGTCTGGCCTACAATGAGCAGTTCTTC; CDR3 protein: CASIPTSGLAYNEQFF
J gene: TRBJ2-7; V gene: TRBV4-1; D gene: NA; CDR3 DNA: TGCGCCAGCAGCCAAGACCCACAGAATTTCTACGAGCAGTACTTC; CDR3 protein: CASSQDPQNFYEQYF
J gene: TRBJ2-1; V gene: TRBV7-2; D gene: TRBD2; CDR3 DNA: TGTGCCAGCAGCTTAGACCCGGGAGGGCGGTTTGAGCAGTTCTTC; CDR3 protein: CASSLDPGGRFEQFF
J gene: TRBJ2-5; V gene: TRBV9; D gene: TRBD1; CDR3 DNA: TGTGCCAGCAGCGTAGGAGAGGGGGCTGAGACCCAGTACTTC; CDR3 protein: CASSVGEGAETQYF
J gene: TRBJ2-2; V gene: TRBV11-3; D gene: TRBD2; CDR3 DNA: TGTGCCAGCAGCAAAGGACTAGGGGCGAACACCGGGGAGCTGTTTTTT; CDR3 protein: CASSKGLGANTGELFF
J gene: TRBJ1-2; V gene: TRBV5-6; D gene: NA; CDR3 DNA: TGTGCCAGCAGCTTGGCCGGTCGCAGGGTTTCTAACTATGGCTACACCTTC; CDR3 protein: CASSLAGRRVSNYGYTF
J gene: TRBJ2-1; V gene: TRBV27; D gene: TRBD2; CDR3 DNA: TGTGCCAGCAGTCAGGGACTAGCGGGGGGAGGGTTTGGGTCCTACAATGAGCAGTTCTTC; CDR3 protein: CASSQGLAGGGFGSYNEQFF
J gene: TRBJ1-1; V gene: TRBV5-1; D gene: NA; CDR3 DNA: TGCGCCAGCAGCTTGGGCAGGTCTGAAGCTTTCTTT; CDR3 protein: CASSLGRSEAFF
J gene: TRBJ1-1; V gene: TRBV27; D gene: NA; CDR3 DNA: TGTGCCAGCAGTTTTCGTGACAGGTGGAACACTGAAGCTTTCTTT; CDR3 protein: CASSFRDRWNTEAFF
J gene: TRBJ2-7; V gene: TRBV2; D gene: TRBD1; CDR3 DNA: TGTGCCAATGGACAGGGCCGGGACGAGCAGTACTTC; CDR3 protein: CANGQGRDEQYF
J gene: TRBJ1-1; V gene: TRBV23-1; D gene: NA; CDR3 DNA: TGCGCCAGCAGTCAATCCCACGAAACATATTCCAGATCGAACACTGAAGCTTTCTTT; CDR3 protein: CASSQSHETYSRSNTEAFF
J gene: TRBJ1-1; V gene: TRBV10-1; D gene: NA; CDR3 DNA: TGCGCCAGCACTTCTGAAGCTTTCTTT; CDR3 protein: CASTSEAFF
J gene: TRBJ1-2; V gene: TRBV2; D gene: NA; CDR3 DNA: TGTGCCAGCAGCCAGCGGGACACCGGTTCTGGCTACACCTTC; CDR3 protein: CASSQRDTGSGYTF
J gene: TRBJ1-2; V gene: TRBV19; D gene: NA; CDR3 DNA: TGTGCCAGTAGGTCCCAGACTGGAAACTATGGCTACACCTTC; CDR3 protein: CASRSQTGNYGYTF
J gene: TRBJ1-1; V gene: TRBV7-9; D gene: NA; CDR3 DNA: TGTGCCAGCATCAACGGGATATACACTGAAGCTTTCTTT; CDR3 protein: CASINGIYTEAFF
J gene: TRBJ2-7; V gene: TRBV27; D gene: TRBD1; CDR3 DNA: TGTGCCAGCAGTCCGGACAGGGTCCACGAGCAGTACTTC; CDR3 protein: CASSPDRVHEQYF
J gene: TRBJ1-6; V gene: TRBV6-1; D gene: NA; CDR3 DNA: TGTGCCAGCAGTGAACATCCCAATAATTCACCCCTCCACTTT; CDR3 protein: CASSEHPNNSPLHF